This T cell receptor beta chain was captured in a study of cytomegalovirus exposure and HLA in healthy donors. About the study: The Caucasian-associated ancestry cluster held roughly 84% of a few hundred genotyped donors. General study points: Productive rates of about 87% or about 30% were seen for most TCR beta V segments in an earlier analysis. The investigators catalogued some 160 TCR beta chains as cytomegalovirus-associated. No immune exposure information besides CMV serostatus was available.

Germline CDR1 is SGDLS and CDR2 is YYNGEE. The CDR3 totals 14 residues. V lost 3 bases to trimming and J lost 4 bases, with 13 bases between them. Researchers ran the PCR with 60 Vbeta and 13 Jbeta primers. Only in-frame clones appear in the TCRdb table, and some are missing; sequencing was by immunoSEQ multiplex PCR. The sample yields around 130,000 clones, around three quarters seen once. In regard to this clone: The antigen remains undetermined.

Sequencing used PBMCs. This rearrangement joins TRBV9 to TRBJ1-1, with D possibly matching TRBD1 (6 bases). This clonotype was obtained from a man younger than 30 in good health and CMV-seropositive. In DNA, the CDR3 is TGTGCCAGCAGCGCGACAATGGGGGCCACTGAAGCTTTCTTT. It specifies CASSATMGATEAFF.